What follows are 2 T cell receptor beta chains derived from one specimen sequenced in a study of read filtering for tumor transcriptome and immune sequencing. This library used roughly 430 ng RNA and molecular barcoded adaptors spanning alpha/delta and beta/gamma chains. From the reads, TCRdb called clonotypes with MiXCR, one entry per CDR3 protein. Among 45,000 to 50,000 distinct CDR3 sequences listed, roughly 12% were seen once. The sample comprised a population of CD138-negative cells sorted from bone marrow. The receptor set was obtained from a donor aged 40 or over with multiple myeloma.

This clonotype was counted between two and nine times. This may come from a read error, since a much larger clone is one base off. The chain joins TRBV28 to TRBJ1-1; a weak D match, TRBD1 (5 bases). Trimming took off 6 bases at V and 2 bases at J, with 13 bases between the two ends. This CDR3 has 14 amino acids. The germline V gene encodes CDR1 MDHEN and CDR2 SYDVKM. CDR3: CASRKDGGNTEAFF. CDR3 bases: TGTGCCAGCAGAAAAGACGGGGGAAACACTGAAGCTTTCTTT.

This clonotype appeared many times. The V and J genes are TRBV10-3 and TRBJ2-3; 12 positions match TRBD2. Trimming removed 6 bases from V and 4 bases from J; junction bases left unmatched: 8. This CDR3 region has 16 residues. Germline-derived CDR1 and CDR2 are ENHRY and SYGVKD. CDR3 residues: CAISEGPSGRADTQYF. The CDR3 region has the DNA TGTGCCATCAGCGAGGGTCCTAGCGGGAGGGCAGATACGCAGTATTTT.